The 20 T cell receptor beta chains below come from one sample, sequenced in a study of shared clonotypes between healthy human individuals. TCRdb's table, derived via immunoSEQ multiplex PCR, lists solely in-frame clones and lacks some. Of about 2.3 million clones listed, about 90% are singletons. Material: naive CD4+ T cells from PBMCs. Subset given: CD45RA+ positively selected. The receptors originated from a man in his late teens or twenties in good health. Some clones in this sample may be carry-over from other donors' samples.

The CDR3, as DNA: TGTGCCAGCAGTTACTCTGGCGGCTACACTGAAGCTTTCTTT. Its translation: CASSYSGGYTEAFF. The chain carries TRBV6-5 and TRBJ1-1; D uncertain. Trimming took off 0 bases at V and 3 bases at J, with 8 bases between the two ends. Germline V CDR1 and CDR2: MNHEY, SVGAGI. The CDR3 has 14 residues.

The chain recombines TRBV4-3 with TRBJ2-1, with D possibly TRBD2 on 7 matching bases. The CDR3 has 16 amino acids. The germline CDR1 and CDR2 sequences are LGHNA and YSLEER. Trimming shortened V by 2 bases and J by 4 bases, and 15 bases separated the two germline ends. CDR3 sequence (DNA): TGCGCCAGCAGCCAACGGGGGGCTACCTATTACAATGAGCAGTTCTTC. Translation gives CASSQRGATYYNEQFF.

The chain carries TRBV27 and TRBJ1-1; D is unresolved. V lost 1 base and J lost 1, with 13 bases in between. This CDR3 is built from 16 residues. The V gene's germline CDR1 is MNHEY and CDR2 SMNVEV (reference sequence). The CDR3 here is CASSLLPGRSNTEAFF. The CDR3 DNA is TGTGCCAGCAGTTTATTACCGGGCCGATCGAACACTGAAGCTTTCTTT.

The J gene is TRBJ2-7, the V gene TRBV28, with 10 bases fitting TRBD1. V dropped 4 bases and J dropped 6; count of bases not matched to a gene: 9. The CDR3 has 15 residues. Germline loops: CDR1 MDHEN, CDR2 SYDVKM. CDR3 sequence reads: CASSSPGQGISEQYF. For the CDR3, the DNA is TGTGCCAGCAGTTCCCCGGGACAGGGGATATCCGAGCAGTACTTC.

The CDR3 region is CASSLDRPGSGRDIQYF. The DNA for the CDR3 is TGTGCCAGCAGCTTAGATCGCCCGGGTAGCGGGAGAGACATTCAGTACTTC. The chain carries TRBV11-2 and TRBJ2-4; 9 bases are shared with TRBD2. CDR1 and CDR2 from the germline V gene are SGHAT and FQNNGV. This CDR3 region has 17 residues. The ends lost 0 bases at V and 8 bases at J; junction bases unmatched: 11.

This sequence joins TRBV5-4 and TRBJ1-2, with 9 bases identical to TRBD1. This CDR3 spans 15 amino acids. V gave up 4 bases and J gave up 2 bases; unmatched junction bases: 6. CDR1 is SGHNT, CDR2 YYREEE, per germline (reference sequence). CDR3 DNA: TGTGCCAGCAGCCTACCCGGGACAGGGAACTATGGCTACACCTTC. Its protein is CASSLPGTGNYGYTF.

This sequence joins TRBV28 and TRBJ2-5, with D perhaps TRBD2 (6 bases). The V end lost 4 bases, the J end lost 0 bases, and 12 bases lay between the germline ends. The CDR3 totals 15 residues. Germline CDR1 and CDR2: MDHEN and SYDVKM. The CDR3 DNA follows: TGTGCCAGCAGTTCAGGACTACAGTACCAAGAGACCCAGTACTTC. This sequence encodes CASSSGLQYQETQYF.

The V gene is TRBV7-2, the J gene TRBJ1-4; TRBD1 is a possible D gene (5 bases). The CDR3 contains 16 residues. CDR1 and CDR2 (germline): SGHTA, FQGNSA. V was trimmed by 5 bases and J by 3 bases, leaving 16 bases between them. This CDR3 reads CASSPRDGNANEKLFF. The CDR3 bases are TGTGCCAGCAGCCCCCGGGACGGGAACGCTAATGAAAAACTGTTTTTT.

The chain recombines TRBV4-2 with TRBJ1-5; D may be TRBD1 (6 bases). Germline CDR1 LGHNA, CDR2 YNFKEQ. This CDR3 region has 18 residues. V gave up 1 base and J gave up 0 bases, with 16 bases separating them. The CDR3 DNA reads TGTGCCAGCAGCCAAGTCGGCAGGGGCGAATATAGCAATCAGCCCCAGCATTTT. As protein: CASSQVGRGEYSNQPQHF.

The rearrangement joins TRBV11-2 to TRBJ1-2, with D possibly TRBD1 on 6 matching bases. V was trimmed by 1 base and J by 7 bases, leaving 10 bases between them. CDR1 SGHAT and CDR2 FQNNGV come from the germline V gene. CDR3 length: 13 residues. CDR3 nucleotides: TGTGCCAGCAGCTTAGGTTTGGGGGCTGGCTACACCTTC. It yields the protein CASSLGLGAGYTF.

J is TRBJ1-3 and V is TRBV28, with D unresolved. V was shortened by 5 bases and J by 0 bases, with 11 bases between the two germline ends. Germline V gene data show CDR1 as MDHEN and CDR2 as SYDVKM. The CDR3 is 15 residues long. The CDR3 protein is CASSTVSNSGNTIYF. The DNA for the CDR3 is TGTGCCAGCAGTACTGTTTCCAACTCTGGAAACACCATATATTTT.

This clone was recorded only once. The chain's CDR3 is CASSLVGRTPTYNEQFF. The CDR3 DNA reads as TGTGCCAGCAGCTTAGTCGGTAGGACTCCCACCTACAATGAGCAGTTCTTC. This rearrangement joins TRBV7-2 to TRBJ2-1, with D tentatively TRBD2 (5 bases). V lost 1 base, J lost 2 bases, and 15 bases lay in between. The CDR3 loop spans 17 amino acids. Germline-derived CDR1 and CDR2 are SGHTA and FQGNSA.

This chain joins TRBV5-1 and TRBJ1-4; the match to TRBD1 covers 7 bases. Germline CDR1 SGHRS, CDR2 YFSETQ. V trimming: 4 bases; J trimming: 7 bases; junction bases outside the gene matches: 10. This CDR3 spans 15 amino acids. The CDR3 spells CASSTGDGGLEKLFF. DNA of the CDR3: TGCGCCAGCAGCACAGGGGACGGGGGACTTGAAAAACTGTTTTTT.

Comment on this clone: In the same sample, other DNA sequences code for this CDR3. The chain links TRBV5-1 to TRBJ2-1, with 11 bases that match TRBD2. The V segment lost 3 bases and the J segment 4 bases; nucleotides outside the gene matches: 3. The CDR3 is made up of 15 amino acids. The germline gives CDR1 SGHRS, CDR2 YFSETQ. Here the CDR3 reads CASSSLAGGYNEQFF. In nucleotides, the CDR3 is TGCGCCAGCAGCTCCCTAGCGGGGGGATACAATGAGCAGTTCTTC.

This sequence joins TRBV7-6 and TRBJ1-4; D not resolved. The germline V gene encodes CDR1 SGHVS and CDR2 FNYEAQ. The CDR3 loop spans 12 amino acids. Trimming left V 5 bases short and J 4 bases short, with 5 bases between. The CDR3 loop is CASSPRNEKLFF. The CDR3 coding sequence is TGTGCCAGCAGCCCCCGTAATGAAAAACTGTTTTTT.

The V and J genes are TRBV28 and TRBJ1-3; TRBD1 matches at 8 bases. CDR3 size: 16 residues. The V segment lost 6 bases and the J segment 2 bases; nucleotides outside the gene matches: 9. Germline-derived CDR1 and CDR2 are MDHEN and SYDVKM. CDR3 loop: CASRTQGAYAGNTIYF. The CDR3 coding sequence is TGTGCCAGCAGAACTCAGGGGGCTTACGCTGGAAACACCATATATTTT.

The V and J genes are TRBV7-3 and TRBJ2-2, with 8 bases fitting TRBD2. Germline V gives CDR1 SGHTA, CDR2 FQGTGA. The trim removed 2 bases at V and 6 bases at J, leaving 5 bases unmatched. The CDR3 sequence is 15 residues long. The DNA for the CDR3 is TGTGCCAGCAGCTTACGGCCAGCGGGAGCCGGGGAGCTGTTTTTT. Residues: CASSLRPAGAGELFF.

The genes are TRBV9 and TRBJ1-1; D unresolved. This CDR3 region has 12 residues. The V and J ends lost 1 base and 8 bases respectively, with 9 bases between them. Germline-derived CDR1 and CDR2 are SGDLS and YYNGEE. The CDR3 region is CASSVYGREAFF. CDR3 coding DNA: TGTGCCAGCAGCGTATATGGGAGGGAAGCTTTCTTT. Full variable domain (outside the CDR3, taken from reference TRBV9 and TRBJ1-1): DSGVTQTPKHLITATGQRVTLRCSPRSGDLSVYWYQQSLDQGLQFLIQYYNGEERAKGNILERFSAQQFPDLHSELNLSSLELGDSALYFCASSVYGREAFFGQGTRLTVV.

This rearrangement joins TRBV7-2 to TRBJ2-1; 7 nucleotides line up with TRBD2. CDR1 is SGHTA, CDR2 FQGNSA, per germline. With V trimmed by 3 bases and J by 3 bases, 5 bases remained unmatched. The CDR3 loop spans 15 amino acids. In DNA, the CDR3 is TGTGCCAGCAGCTTCGCCAGCGGGGTCTACAATGAGCAGTTCTTC. It codes for CASSFASGVYNEQFF.

V is TRBV9 and J is TRBJ2-2, with 7 bases aligning to TRBD1. Germline V CDR1 and CDR2: SGDLS, YYNGEE. The V and J ends lost 3 bases and 4 bases, in that order; junction bases with no gene match: 9. The CDR3 extends over 16 amino acids. The CDR3 nucleotides read TGTGCCAGCAGCGGGGGTGGGACAGAAGTCACCGGGGAGCTGTTTTTT. It yields the protein CASSGGGTEVTGELFF.